This paragraph covers one TCR beta chain sequence. Antigen specificity is unknown. The CDR3 sequence is 17 residues long. Unmatched junction bases numbered 5, after V lost 1 base and J lost 1 base. The germline V gene has CDR1 SGHNT and CDR2 YYREEE (reference sequence). The data derive from a study of cytomegalovirus exposure and HLA in healthy donors. Whole-study results and caveats: Using a false discovery rate of 0.05, a later analysis showed that about 16,000 TCR beta sequences were associated with HLA alleles. Being productive about 87% or about 30% of the time was typical of most TCR beta V segments in an earlier analysis.

The PCR was carried out with 60 Vbeta primers and 13 Jbeta primers. Only in-frame clones appear in the TCRdb table, and some are missing; sequencing was by immunoSEQ multiplex PCR. The sample holds 65,000 to 95,000 clones; around 77% are singletons and the top ten take around 3.4%. The V and J genes are TRBV5-4 and TRBJ2-1; 10 bases fit TRBD2. What was sequenced was PBMCs. This clonotype originated in a man aged 50 or older in good health and CMV-seronegative. The CDR3 reads CASSLPSGGASYNEQFF. CDR3 nucleotides: TGTGCCAGCAGCTTGCCGAGCGGGGGGGCGTCCTACAATGAGCAGTTCTTC.